The 3 T cell receptor beta chains reported below all come from one sample, sequenced in a study of regulatory T cells in long-lasting Graves disease (dated by TCRdb to the early 2020s). The library came from multiplex PCR. The run used an Illumina HiSeq 4000. TCR beta libraries were built with iRepertoire HTBI primers and Arm-PCR amplification of CDR3 regions. In TCRdb, the public reads were trimmed at Q25 with fastp and aligned with MiXCR, with productive beta chains retained. When rows share a CDR3 protein, they turn into one entry using the most common DNA and genes. This sample has some 430,000 distinct CDR3 sequences in its table, and 20% to 25% of those were observed once. The ten largest make up around 7% of the sample. The time point label of this sample denotes: persistent/refractory GD, antithyroid drugs over 5 years with positive TRAb. For both TCR sequencing and RNA sequencing, RNA was extracted from PBMCs in TRIzol.

The sequencing here drew on peripheral blood mononuclear cells (PBMCs), taken when the disease was refractory, from a patient treated with antithyroid drugs. The receptors here all came from a female donor with Graves disease.

The chain has TRBV7-9 and TRBJ2-7; 8 bases are a match to TRBD2. The CDR3 covers 15 residues. The ends lost 4 bases at V and 2 bases at J; junction bases unmatched: 7. Germline CDR1 and CDR2: SEHNR and FQNEAQ (reference sequence). Here the CDR3 reads CASSSPTSAAYEQYF. The DNA for the CDR3 is TGTGCCAGCAGCTCCCCGACTAGCGCTGCCTACGAGCAGTACTTC.

This clonotype turned up a few times. This chain links TRBV12-3 or TRBV12-4 with TRBJ2-2; D unclear. The CDR3 extends over 15 amino acids. The V end was cut by 3 bases, the J end by 1 base, with 9 bases between. The CDR3 reads CASSFLEQNTGELFF. The DNA for the CDR3 is TGTGCCAGCAGTTTTTTGGAACAGAACACCGGGGAGCTGTTTTTT.

This clonotype was found many times. The chain is built from TRBV7-2 and TRBJ1-5; 8 positions match TRBD1. Germline V gives CDR1 SGHTA, CDR2 FQGNSA. The CDR3 is made up of 14 amino acids. The V gene end was trimmed by 5 bases and the J gene end by 6 bases; junction bases not matched to a gene: 6. The DNA for the CDR3 is TGTGCCAGCAGCCCAGGGGGCAGCGGTCAGCCCCAGCATTTT. Amino acids: CASSPGGSGQPQHF. The whole variable domain, filled in from reference TRBV7-2 and TRBJ1-5, reads GAGVSQSPSNKVTEKGKDVELRCDPISGHTALYWYRQSLGQGLEFLIYFQGNSAPDKSGLPSDRFSAERTGGSVSTLTIQRTQQEDSAVYLCASSPGGSGQPQHFGDGTRLSIL.